This T cell receptor (beta chain) emerged from a study of cytomegalovirus exposure and HLA in healthy donors. Across the study: In a later analysis, it was reported that the roughly 130 validation repertoires had been produced on the same platform as the 670 or so repertoires belonging to the first cohort.

From the 120-subject validation cohort, which was separate from the roughly 700-subject first cohort, the donors were drawn. This CDR3 contains 19 residues. CDR1 is SGHVS and CDR2 is FNYEAQ in the germline V gene. Trimming cost V 2 bases and J 0 bases; bases outside gene matches: 14. Of note for this clone: Its antigen is not identified.

General study results and limits: Among the CMV-associated chains, three were confirmed in vitro as specific for CMV antigens. According to a subsequent analysis, TCR clusters identified in the first cohort showed a tendency to co-occur across the 120 or so validation repertoires.

Using immunoSEQ multiplex PCR, the repertoire was profiled, and TCRdb retains in-frame clones only, with some absent. The sample includes tens of thousands of clones, approximately 95% of them seen just once. The TCR sequence derives from a woman between 18 and 30 years old in good health and CMV-seronegative. The sample taken for sequencing was PBMCs. The rearrangement links TRBV7-6 to TRBJ2-3, with 7 bases matching TRBD2. The CDR3 DNA is TGTGCCAGCAGCTTAAGTAGGCAAACGGGAGGACCTAGCACAGATACGCAGTATTTT. Protein product: CASSLSRQTGGPSTDTQYF.